This TCR beta chain was identified during a study of cytomegalovirus exposure and HLA in healthy donors. Assay used: immunoSEQ multiplex PCR; TCRdb lists only in-frame clones, some missing. The sample lists 150,000 to 180,000 clones; approximately 86% were seen once. Sequencing input: PBMCs. This clonotype was obtained from a human donor in good health.

CDR3 sequence (DNA): TGTGCCAGCAGCGTTAGGAGGGACACTGAAGCTTTCTTT. It is translated as CASSVRRDTEAFF. The V gene is TRBV7-9, the J gene TRBJ1-1; D is ambiguous. Trimming pared 5 bases from V and 3 bases from J, leaving 10 bases between. Germline CDR1 SEHNR, CDR2 FQNEAQ (reference sequence). The CDR3 covers 13 residues.